The 16 T cell receptor beta chains below come from one sample, sequenced in a study of breast tumors, draining lymph nodes, adjacent tissues. In TCRdb, the multiplex PCR reads were re-called with MiXCR into one record per CDR3 protein. This repertoire shows about 230,000 distinct CDR3 sequences, 32% found once; its top ten account for 1.2% to 1.5%. The lymph nodes were axillary draining lymph nodes from breast cancer patients. Sequenced sample: axillary lymph node tissue. Receptors were obtained from a female donor with breast cancer. Some clones in this sample may be carry-over from other donors' samples.

This clonotype has at least ten counts. The chain employs TRBV28 and TRBJ2-7, with D possibly matching TRBD2 (6 bases). The germline gives CDR1 MDHEN, CDR2 SYDVKM. CDR3 size: 14 residues. The V gene lost 9 bases and the J gene lost 3 bases, with 18 bases spanning the gap. The chain's CDR3 is CASSGDGKLYEQYF. CDR3 in DNA: TGTGCCAGTTCGGGGGATGGGAAGCTCTACGAGCAGTACTTC.

This clonotype was counted ten times or more. The chain employs TRBV5-1 and TRBJ2-1; 7 nucleotides agree with TRBD1. Trimming took 7 bases from V and 2 from J; bases not matched to a gene: 12. The CDR3 length is 16 residues. CDR1 is SGHRS, CDR2 YFSETQ, per germline. The CDR3 DNA reads TGCGCCAGCCGCCCCACTTTGGGGACAGCCTACAATGAGCAGTTCTTC. Its translation: CASRPTLGTAYNEQFF. The full variable domain, its missing parts supplied by reference TRBV5-1 and TRBJ2-1, is KAGVTQTPRYLIKTRGQQVTLSCSPISGHRSVSWYQQTPGQGLQFLFEYFSETQRNKGNFPGRFSGRQFSNSRSEMNVSTLELGDSALYLCASRPTLGTAYNEQFFGPGTRLTVL.

This clonotype was detected ten times or more. J is TRBJ2-3 and V is TRBV5-1, with D possibly TRBD2 on 6 matching bases. V dropped 4 bases and J dropped 8 bases, with 23 bases sitting between them. CDR1 is SGHRS and CDR2 is YFSETQ in the germline V gene. The CDR3 extends over 16 amino acids. CDR3 amino acids: CASSLEGTPVGGTQYF. The CDR3 DNA follows: TGCGCCAGCAGCCTGGAGGGGACGCCCGTGGGGGGTACGCAGTATTTT. Full variable domain (rest looked up from reference TRBV5-1 and TRBJ2-3): KAGVTQTPRYLIKTRGQQVTLSCSPISGHRSVSWYQQTPGQGLQFLFEYFSETQRNKGNFPGRFSGRQFSNSRSEMNVSTLELGDSALYLCASSLEGTPVGGTQYFGPGTRLTVL.

This clonotype appeared many times. The CDR3 protein is CASSVDSGRAGELFF. The CDR3 DNA reads TGTGCCAGCAGCGTCGATAGCGGGAGGGCCGGGGAGCTGTTTTTT. This rearrangement joins TRBV7-6 to TRBJ2-2, with 11 bases identical to TRBD2. Germline CDR1 reads SGHVS; CDR2 reads FNYEAQ. The J segment lost 6 bases and the V segment lost 5 bases, leaving 5 bases of the junction unmatched. CDR3 length: 15 residues.

Many counts were recorded for this clonotype. This chain joins TRBV20-1 and TRBJ2-3; no firm D call. CDR1 is DFQATT, CDR2 SNEGSKA, per germline (reference sequence). This CDR3 comprises 15 residues. The V end was cut by 1 base, the J end by 0 bases, with 11 bases between. DNA for the CDR3: TGCAGTGCTAGAGTTAGAGAACGTAGCACAGATACGCAGTATTTT. Residues: CSARVRERSTDTQYF.

For this clonotype: As the CDR3 is not closed by the conserved phenylalanine or tryptophan, this likely results from a read error. This chain joins TRBV7-2 and TRBJ2-1, with D uncertain. The CDR3 spans 15 residues. The germline gives CDR1 SGHTA, CDR2 FQGNSA. Deletions cut 0 bases from V and 2 bases from J, with 8 bases between. The CDR3 sequence: CASSLAANPYNEQFL. The CDR3 nucleotides read TGTGCCAGCAGCTTAGCAGCTAACCCCTACAATGAGCAGTTCCTC.

In this sample, this clonotype turned up many times. V gene TRBV5-4 combines with J gene TRBJ2-7, with D maybe TRBD1 (6 bases). The V gene lost 1 base and the J gene lost 5 bases, with 10 bases spanning the gap. CDR1 SGHNT and CDR2 YYREEE come from the germline V gene (reference sequence). The CDR3 is 13 amino acids. CDR3 loop: CASSLKQGNEQYF. The CDR3 bases are TGTGCCAGCAGCTTGAAACAGGGAAACGAGCAGTACTTC.

The V call is TRBV10-3, the J call TRBJ1-5, with 7 nucleotides matching TRBD1. Germline V gene data show CDR1 as ENHRY and CDR2 as SYGVKD. The V and J ends lost 5 bases and 3 bases, in that order; junction bases with no gene match: 7. CDR3 length equals 15 residues. The CDR3 loop is CAISWLTGVNQPQHF. CDR3 coding DNA: TGTGCCATCAGTTGGCTCACAGGGGTCAATCAGCCCCAGCATTTT.

This chain connects TRBV29-1 to TRBJ1-1; TRBD1 is a possible D gene (6 bases). Germline assignment: CDR1 SQVTM and CDR2 ANQGSEA. Trimming shortened V by 7 bases and J by 5 bases, and 14 bases separated the two germline ends. The CDR3 runs to 12 residues. The CDR3 spells CSASWGQTEAFF. The CDR3 DNA is TGCAGCGCTTCCTGGGGGCAAACTGAAGCTTTCTTT.

This sequence joins TRBV6-5 and TRBJ1-2; D remains ambiguous. Germline values: CDR1 MNHEY, CDR2 SVGAGI. The CDR3 extends over 12 amino acids. CDR3 loop: CVISDGPYGYTF. CDR3 nucleotide sequence: TGTGTCATCAGTGATGGCCCCTATGGCTACACCTTC.

This clonotype showed up many times. This chain links TRBV7-9 with TRBJ2-5, with D uncertain. The CDR3 has 12 amino acids. From germline, CDR1 is SEHNR and CDR2 FQNEAQ (reference sequence). V gave up 4 bases and J gave up 3 bases, with 6 bases separating them. CDR3 sequence: CASSYDKETQYF. In DNA form, the CDR3 reads TGTGCCAGCAGCTACGATAAAGAGACCCAGTACTTC.

In its sample, this clonotype was seen many times. The chain recombines TRBV12-3 or TRBV12-4 with TRBJ1-3; D uncertain. Trimming removed 6 bases at V and 0 bases at J, with 12 bases between. The CDR3 totals 15 residues. Written as DNA, the CDR3 is TGTGCCAGCAGACCCTGGACTGTCTCTGGAAACACCATATATTTT. Its translation: CASRPWTVSGNTIYF.

J is TRBJ1-1 and V is TRBV6-1; 9 nucleotides line up with TRBD1. From germline, CDR1 is MNHNS and CDR2 SASEGT. The V and J ends lost 6 bases and 4 bases, in that order; junction bases with no gene match: 6. The length of the CDR3 is 14 residues. The CDR3 coding sequence is TGTGCCAGCAGGGGACAGGGAAGGAGCACTGAAGCTTTCTTT. Its translation is CASRGQGRSTEAFF.

This clonotype was picked up many times. The gene calls are TRBV20-1 and TRBJ2-3; weak D call: TRBD2 (6 bases). The CDR3 length is 12 residues. Germline V gene sequence: CDR1 DFQATT, CDR2 SNEGSKA (reference sequence). Trimming took off 6 bases at V and 3 bases at J, with 10 bases between the two ends. In DNA form, the CDR3 reads TGCAGTGCCAGAAGCGGGACAGATACGCAGTATTTT. It codes for CSARSGTDTQYF.

This clonotype was seen at least ten times. The chain combines TRBV13 with TRBJ1-2; 7 nucleotides line up with TRBD1. CDR1 and CDR2 (germline): PRHDT, FYEKMQ (reference sequence). Unmatched junction bases numbered 1, after V lost 6 bases and J lost 3 bases. This CDR3 comprises 12 residues. The CDR3 reads CASRTGDYGYTF. For the CDR3, the DNA is TGTGCCAGCAGAACAGGGGACTATGGCTACACCTTC.

This clonotype was picked up many times. V gene TRBV19 combines with J gene TRBJ1-5; D is perhaps TRBD1 (6 bases). The V gene lost 4 bases and the J gene lost 6 bases, with 16 bases spanning the gap. Per the germline V gene, CDR1 is LNHDA and CDR2 is SQIVND (reference sequence). The CDR3 is 15 amino acids. Here the CDR3 reads CASSTTGGPVQPQHF. The DNA for the CDR3 is TGTGCCAGTAGTACTACCGGGGGGCCGGTTCAGCCCCAGCATTTT.